This passage covers 26 T cell receptor delta chains from one sample sequenced in a study of gammadelta T cells in human blood. TCRdb reanalysed the RT-PCR reads via CATT. In the table there are some 2,000 delta-chain clones, approximately 2.8% of which are singletons. Sequencing input: Vgamma9Vdelta2 gamma-delta T cells from fetal blood. The receptors shown here come from a human fetus.

This clone qualifies as medium-sized. The genes are TRDV2 and TRDJ3; 10 bases align to TRDD3. J lost 2 bases, V lost 1 base, and 7 bases had no gene match. CDR3 length equals 19 residues. Germline assignment: CDR1 GEAIGNYY and CDR2 EKD. CDR3 in DNA: TGTGCCTGTGACACACTTGGGGGATACTCTCCCTGGGACACCCGACAGATGTTTTTC. This gives the protein CACDTLGGYSPWDTRQMFF.

The V gene is TRDV2, the J gene TRDJ3; TRDD3 matches 10 bases. TCRdb is silent on the J gene; assignment here came from matching the DNA to germline. CDR1 and CDR2 (germline): GEAIGNYY, EKD. The length of the CDR3 is 20 residues. The V segment lost 0 bases and the J segment 2 bases; nucleotides outside the gene matches: 9. The CDR3: CACDTVRGDTRTWDTRQMFF. CDR3 bases: TGTGCCTGTGACACCGTAAGGGGGGATACGCGGACCTGGGACACCCGACAGATGTTTTTC.

This clone was seen a few times. TCRdb's entry gives the protein of a much larger clone, which mismatches this DNA's translation at residue 4, likely from a read error; the protein reported here is translated from the DNA. V gene TRDV2 combines with J gene TRDJ2; TRDD3 matches at 7 bases. Here the J gene was assigned by germline matching of the DNA, as TCRdb has none. Germline V gene sequence: CDR1 GEAIGNYY, CDR2 EKD. The CDR3 has 15 residues. CDR3 loop: CACNTVGDLTAQLFF. CDR3 nucleotide sequence: TGTGCCTGTAACACCGTGGGGGATTTGACAGCACAACTCTTCTTT.

This clone is labeled as medium-sized. J is TRDJ1 and V is TRDV2, with a tentative D call TRDD3 (5 bases). Germline V gives CDR1 GEAIGNYY, CDR2 EKD. V gave up 0 bases and J gave up 2 bases, with 9 bases separating them. CDR3 length: 14 amino acids. The CDR3 DNA reads as TGTGCCTGTGACACCGTGGGGAAAACCGATAAACTCATCTTT. Its translation: CACDTVGKTDKLIF.

This clone is medium-sized by share. This sequence joins TRDV2 and TRDJ2; 9 bases align to TRDD3. The CDR3 is made up of 17 amino acids. V was pared by 0 bases and J by 0 bases, with 4 bases of the junction left unmatched. Germline values: CDR1 GEAIGNYY, CDR2 EKD. The CDR3 nucleotides read TGTGCCTGTGACACCGGGGTGGGGGATACTTTGACAGCACAACTCTTCTTT. Its translation is CACDTGVGDTLTAQLFF.

This clone was observed a few times. The TCRdb protein comes from a much larger clone and disagrees with this DNA's translation at residue 8, likely due to a read error; the protein given here is derived from the DNA. The chain couples TRDV2 to TRDJ2; TRDD3 matches 7 bases. The germline CDR1 and CDR2 sequences are GEAIGNYY and EKD. This CDR3 is built from 15 residues. The trim removed 2 bases at V and 1 base at J, leaving 3 bases unmatched. CDR3 sequence (DNA): TGTGCCTGTGACATACTGGGGTATTTGACAGCACAACTCTTCTTT. As protein: CACDILGYLTAQLFF.

Regarding this clone: Translating this DNA gives a protein that differs at residue 6 from the TCRdb one, which belongs to a much larger clone; a read error is likely, and the protein shown is this translation. The chain carries TRDV2 and TRDJ3; 8 nucleotides line up with TRDD3. Unmatched junction bases numbered 5, after V lost 0 bases and J lost 5 bases. The CDR3 has 17 residues. The germline gives CDR1 GEAIGNYY, CDR2 EKD. In DNA form, the CDR3 reads TGTGCCTGTGACACCGACTGGGGGTCCCGGGACACCCGACAGATGTTTTTC. The encoded protein is CACDTDWGSRDTRQMFF.

The chain links TRDV2 to TRDJ3, with 12 bases aligning to TRDD3. TCRdb gives no J gene; it was assigned here by matching the DNA to germline. Germline CDR1 reads GEAIGNYY; CDR2 reads EKD. The CDR3 runs 20 residues. Germline trimming cut 4 bases from V and 0 bases from J; bases unmatched to any gene: 9. The CDR3, as DNA: TGTGCCTGTGATTCCTTACTGGGGGATACCAGCTCCTGGGACACCCGACAGATGTTTTTC. It translates to CACDSLLGDTSSWDTRQMFF.

A few counts support this clone. This chain uses TRDV2 with TRDJ2; 8 positions match TRDD3. V was clipped by 0 bases and J by 0 bases; unmatched bases: 8. From germline, CDR1 is GEAIGNYY and CDR2 EKD. CDR3 size: 18 residues. The CDR3 coding sequence is TGTGCCTGTGACACCGTACTGGGGGCCCCGGCTTTGACAGCACAACTCTTCTTT. Residues: CACDTVLGAPALTAQLFF.

By frequency in the sample, this clone is medium-sized. The chain joins TRDV2 to TRDJ1; 12 bases are a match to TRDD3. J lost 9 bases, V lost 2 bases, and 12 bases had no gene match. The germline V gene has CDR1 GEAIGNYY and CDR2 EKD. This CDR3 contains 16 residues. The CDR3 DNA reads TGTGCCTGTGACAATTTGCTGGGGGATACGAGGGGGCAACTCATCTTT. Translation gives CACDNLLGDTRGQLIF.

This clone was seen only a few times. Since a much larger clone is just one base distant, this may be a read error. The V and J genes are TRDV2 and TRDJ3, with 10 bases that match TRDD3. This CDR3 region has 18 residues. CDR1 GEAIGNYY and CDR2 EKD come from the germline V gene. The CDR3 reads CACDTGGYLSRDTRQMFF. In nucleotides, the CDR3 is TGTGCCTGTGACACTGGGGGATACCTCTCCCGGGACACCCGACAGATGTTTTTC.

By proportion, this clone is medium-sized. A much larger clonotype is one base distant, so this may be a read error. The genes are TRDV2 and TRDJ3; 11 nucleotides match TRDD3. The length of the CDR3 is 18 residues. The V and J ends lost 0 bases and 2 bases, in that order; junction bases with no gene match: 2. CDR1 is GEAIGNYY and CDR2 is EKD in the germline V gene. This CDR3 is CACDTLLGDTWDTRQMFF. For the CDR3, the DNA is TGTGCCTGTGACACCTTACTGGGGGATACCTGGGACACCCGACAGATGTTTTTC.

Relative to its sample, this clone is medium-sized (0.01 to 0.1%). This may be a read error: a much more frequent sequence differs by one nucleotide. This specimen includes other DNA sequences encoding the same CDR3. The J gene is TRDJ1, the V gene TRDV2, with TRDD3 as a possible D gene (5 bases). The germline V and J ends were trimmed by 0 bases and 1 base, with 5 bases remaining between them. CDR3 length equals 13 residues. Germline-derived CDR1 and CDR2 are GEAIGNYY and EKD. CDR3 loop: CACDTWGTDKLIF. The DNA of the CDR3 is TGTGCCTGTGACACCTGGGGCACCGATAAACTCATCTTT.

With respect to this clone: TCRdb pairs this DNA with a much larger clone's protein that differs at residue 9, likely a read error; the protein shown was translated from the DNA. The chain joins TRDV2 to TRDJ3; 9 positions match TRDD3. The CDR3 is made up of 18 amino acids. The germline V gene has CDR1 GEAIGNYY and CDR2 EKD. Trimming cost V 0 bases and J 2 bases; bases outside gene matches: 4. The CDR3 nucleotides read TGTGCCTGTGACACCGTACTGGGGGAGACCTGGGACACCCGACAGATGTTTTTC. Protein product: CACDTVLGETWDTRQMFF.

J is TRDJ3 and V is TRDV2, with 11 bases lining up with TRDD3. The germline CDR1 and CDR2 sequences are GEAIGNYY and EKD. V shed 3 bases and J 0 bases; nucleotides not matched to a gene: 12. The CDR3 contains 21 residues. The CDR3 loop is CACDPAWGIRLSSWDTRQMFF. The CDR3 DNA reads TGTGCCTGTGACCCGGCGTGGGGGATACGCCTGAGCTCCTGGGACACCCGACAGATGTTTTTC.

This clone is termed medium-sized. Given a much more abundant clone one base away, this may be a read error. This rearrangement joins TRDV2 to TRDJ3; 10 nucleotides align to TRDD3. Germline CDR1 and CDR2: GEAIGNYY and EKD. The CDR3 consists of 18 residues. V was pared by 0 bases and J by 0 bases, with 1 base of the junction left unmatched. In nucleotides, the CDR3 is TGTGCCTGTGACACCCCTGGGGGATACTCCTGGGACACCCGACAGATGTTTTTC. It is translated as CACDTPGGYSWDTRQMFF.

Turning to this clone: The protein TCRdb lists belongs to a much larger clone and differs from this DNA's translation at residue 3, which points to a read error; the protein shown is made from the DNA. V is TRDV2 and J is TRDJ3, with TRDD3 matching over 8 bases. CDR3 size: 17 residues. CDR1 and CDR2 (germline): GEAIGNYY, EKD. The DNA for the CDR3 is TGTGCCTATGACACCTGGGGGAGCTCCTGGGACACCCGACAGATGTTTTTC. Residues: CAYDTWGSSWDTRQMFF.

With regard to this clone: A much larger clone differs from this one at a single base, so this may be a read error. The same CDR3 also results from other DNA sequences found in this sample. V usage is TRDV2 and J usage is TRDJ2, with 9 bases lining up with TRDD3. CDR3 length equals 17 residues. Per germline, CDR1 GEAIGNYY and CDR2 EKD. With V trimmed by 2 bases and J by 0 bases, 6 bases remained unmatched. The CDR3, as DNA: TGTGCCTGTGACAGTCTGGGGGATGCCCCTTTGACAGCACAACTCTTCTTT. This codes for CACDSLGDAPLTAQLFF.

This clone is categorized as medium-sized. This chain uses TRDV2 with TRDJ1, with 9 bases fitting TRDD3. The ends lost 3 bases at V and 8 bases at J; junction bases unmatched: 6. The germline V gene has CDR1 GEAIGNYY and CDR2 EKD. This CDR3 is 13 amino acids long. CDR3 loop: CACDLLGEEKLIF. CDR3 bases: TGTGCCTGTGACCTACTGGGGGAAGAGAAACTCATCTTT.

This clone ranks as hyperexpanded. Other DNA sequences in the sample encode the same CDR3. The chain has TRDV2 and TRDJ1, with 8 bases aligning to TRDD3. V was clipped by 1 base and J by 0 bases; unmatched bases: 0. Germline V gives CDR1 GEAIGNYY, CDR2 EKD. The CDR3 consists of 14 residues. The CDR3 coding sequence is TGTGCCTGTGACACTGGGGGATACACCGATAAACTCATCTTT. This codes for CACDTGGYTDKLIF.

The J gene is TRDJ2, the V gene TRDV2, with a possible D match to TRDD3 (6 bases). The J gene was not available in TCRdb and was assigned here by matching the DNA to germline segments. Trimming stripped 1 base from V and 7 bases from J, with 6 bases between. The CDR3 extends over 12 amino acids. Germline lookup yields CDR1 GEAIGNYY and CDR2 EKD. Here the CDR3 reads CACDTGGAQLFF. In DNA form, the CDR3 reads TGTGCCTGTGACACTGGGGGAGCACAACTCTTCTTT.

By frequency in the sample, this clone is medium-sized. V gene TRDV2 combines with J gene TRDJ3; 9 nucleotides align to TRDD3. The J segment lost 1 base and the V segment lost 3 bases, leaving 3 bases of the junction unmatched. CDR3 size: 17 residues. CDR1 and CDR2 (germline): GEAIGNYY, EKD. CDR3 sequence reads: CACDLTGGSWDTRQMFF. The CDR3 region has the DNA TGTGCCTGTGACCTTACTGGGGGATCCTGGGACACCCGACAGATGTTTTTC.

This clone was counted a few times. The V gene is TRDV2, the J gene TRDJ2, with 8 bases that match TRDD3. No J gene was available from TCRdb, and it was assigned here by a germline match of the DNA. The ends lost 0 bases at V and 0 bases at J; junction bases unmatched: 5. This CDR3 is 17 amino acids long. Germline CDR1 GEAIGNYY, CDR2 EKD. The CDR3 sequence is CACDTAWGKALTAQLFF. CDR3 nucleotide sequence: TGTGCCTGTGACACCGCCTGGGGGAAAGCTTTGACAGCACAACTCTTCTTT.

Judged by abundance, this clone is large. The chain combines TRDV2 with TRDJ3, with TRDD3 identical over 12 bases. This CDR3 contains 20 residues. Per the germline V gene, CDR1 is GEAIGNYY and CDR2 is EKD. J lost 0 bases, V lost 3 bases, and 8 bases had no gene match. The CDR3 protein is CACDFVLGDTSSWDTRQMFF. DNA of the CDR3: TGTGCCTGTGACTTCGTACTGGGGGATACTAGCTCCTGGGACACCCGACAGATGTTTTTC.

With respect to this clone: The translated DNA and TCRdb's protein are not identical at residue 5; the protein here was translated from the DNA. The chain couples TRDV2 to TRDJ1; 9 bases line up with TRDD3. V shed 3 bases, J shed 6 bases, and the junction held 4 bases outside the gene matches. Germline values: CDR1 GEAIGNYY, CDR2 EKD. The CDR3 length is 13 residues. In DNA form, the CDR3 reads TGTGCCTGTGACGCCTGGGGGATTAATAAACTCATCTTT. As protein: CACDAWGINKLIF.

By sample share, this clone is medium-sized. This rearrangement joins TRDV2 to TRDJ3; 10 positions match TRDD3. CDR3 size: 19 residues. CDR1 and CDR2 (germline): GEAIGNYY, EKD. The V and J ends lost 3 bases and 0 bases, in that order; junction bases with no gene match: 7. DNA of the CDR3: TGTGCCTGTGACCCTACTGGGGGATCGAGCTCCTGGGACACCCGACAGATGTTTTTC. Its translation is CACDPTGGSSSWDTRQMFF.